The present T cell receptor beta chain was sequenced within a study of T cells in Graves' hyperthyroidism and ophthalmopathy. Points from the study as a whole: A model of 13 V-J pairs discriminated ophthalmopathy from stable hyperthyroidism.

TCR beta CDR3 region amplification was performed from RNA transcripts. The study used the HTBI primer set for a first-round RT-PCR of the TCR CDR3. TCRdb reprocessed the multiplex PCR reads via MiXCR and lists one record per CDR3 protein. The data hold around 700,000 distinct CDR3 sequences, with roughly a sixth observed a single time. V was cut by 5 bases and J by 4 bases, with 17 bases left in between. Germline V gene lookup returns CDR1 MNHNS and CDR2 SASEGT. The CDR3 is 15 residues long. This clonotype was seen at least ten times. The antigen is unknown. The genes are TRBV6-1 and TRBJ1-1; the D gene is possibly TRBD1 (5 bases). This receptor was identified in a woman aged 45-59 years with Graves' hyperthyroidism that later progressed to Graves' ophthalmopathy. Sequenced input: blood. In nucleotides, the CDR3 is TGTGCCAGCAGTCCCGGGGCGGTTCTCTCCACTGAAGCTTTCTTT. Its translation: CASSPGAVLSTEAFF.